The 8 T cell receptor beta chains below all came from one sample that was sequenced in a study of T cell responses to AZD1222 COVID-19 vaccine. The assay was immunoSEQ multiplex PCR, and TCRdb's table has in-frame clones only and misses some. The sample consists of about 77,000 clones, roughly nine tenths of them appearing once. The specimen was peripheral blood, collected 28 days after the second AZD1222 dose. All receptors come from an adult who received the AZD1222 COVID-19 vaccine.

The J gene is TRBJ1-2, the V gene TRBV11-2; D is unclear. This CDR3 comprises 13 residues. Trimming pared 5 bases from V and 8 bases from J, leaving 15 bases between. Germline-derived CDR1 and CDR2 are SGHAT and FQNNGV. The CDR3 coding sequence is TGTGCCAGCAGCCCCGACGGGGTACGGGGCTACACCTTC. Encoded protein: CASSPDGVRGYTF.

The V and J genes are TRBV27 and TRBJ2-1, with 13 bases identical to TRBD2. CDR3 length: 16 amino acids. Trimming removed 4 bases from V and 2 bases from J; junction bases left unmatched: 2. The germline V gene encodes CDR1 MNHEY and CDR2 SMNVEV (reference sequence). CDR3 residues: CASSSGLAGTYNEQFF. In DNA form, the CDR3 reads TGTGCCAGCAGTTCGGGACTAGCGGGAACCTACAATGAGCAGTTCTTC.

The gene calls are TRBV3-1 (or the pseudogene TRBV3-2) and TRBJ2-7; 11 positions agree with TRBD2. V was clipped by 2 bases and J by 2 bases; unmatched bases: 8. CDR1 and CDR2 (germline): LGHDT, YNNKEL (reference sequence). This CDR3 is 17 amino acids long. This CDR3 reads CASSQSTGLAAPYEQYF. CDR3 sequence (DNA): TGTGCCAGCAGCCAATCTACGGGACTAGCGGCTCCCTACGAGCAGTACTTC.

V gene TRBV18 combines with J gene TRBJ1-5; TRBD1 might be the D (6 bases). Germline CDR1 and CDR2: KGHSH and LQKENI. V lost 0 bases and J 2 bases, leaving 8 bases between the germline ends. This CDR3 contains 15 residues. CDR3 in amino acids: CASSPPGQRNQPQHF. CDR3 bases: TGTGCCAGCTCACCACCCGGACAGCGCAATCAGCCCCAGCATTTT.

The chain couples TRBV6-2 or TRBV6-3 to TRBJ2-3, with TRBD2 matching 14 bases. Losses at the gene ends were 5 bases for V and 2 bases for J; bases not matched to a gene: 6. Germline CDR1 MNHEY, CDR2 SVGEGT. CDR3 size: 17 residues. The CDR3 reads CASSRGTSGGITDTQYF. The DNA of the CDR3 is TGTGCCAGCAGTCGCGGGACTAGCGGGGGCATCACAGATACGCAGTATTTT.

This chain uses TRBV5-1 with TRBJ2-2, with D unclear. Germline CDR1 is SGHRS and CDR2 is YFSETQ. V was shortened by 0 bases and J by 7 bases, with 10 bases between the two germline ends. This CDR3 comprises 14 residues. This chain's CDR3 is CASSLVGNGGELFF. The CDR3 DNA follows: TGCGCCAGCAGCTTGGTAGGGAATGGCGGGGAGCTGTTTTTT.

The chain uses TRBV5-6 and TRBJ1-1; 8 positions agree with TRBD1. The germline gives CDR1 SGHDT, CDR2 YYEEEE. This CDR3 is 14 amino acids long. The junction had 6 bases not matched to a gene; V was cut back by 4 bases and J by 4 bases. The CDR3 region is CASSIPQGVTEAFF. CDR3 in DNA: TGTGCCAGCAGCATACCACAGGGGGTCACTGAAGCTTTCTTT.

This clone has more than one count but fewer than ten. The chain uses TRBV5-1 and TRBJ1-1; TRBD1 is a possible D gene (5 bases). The CDR3 loop spans 12 amino acids. Germline V gene lookup returns CDR1 SGHRS and CDR2 YFSETQ. V lost 4 bases, J lost 7 bases, and 11 bases lay in between. CDR3 coding DNA: TGCGCCAGCAGCCGGGGGGGACTTGAAGCTTTCTTT. Encoded protein: CASSRGGLEAFF. The full variable domain, completed using reference TRBV5-1 and TRBJ1-1, is KAGVTQTPRYLIKTRGQQVTLSCSPISGHRSVSWYQQTPGQGLQFLFEYFSETQRNKGNFPGRFSGRQFSNSRSEMNVSTLELGDSALYLCASSRGGLEAFFGQGTRLTVV.